This TCR beta chain stems from a study of regulatory T cells in long-lasting Graves disease. Study results and caveats: TRBV28, TRBJ1-2 and TRBJ2-5 were favored in persistent disease.

The CDR3 contains 14 residues. Trimming removed 4 bases from V and 2 bases from J, with 13 bases in between. Germline V gene lookup returns CDR1 SGHNT and CDR2 YYREEE (reference sequence). Assembly of TCR beta libraries relied on iRepertoire HTBI primers together with Arm-PCR of CDR3 regions. TCRdb reprocessed the multiplex PCR reads via MiXCR and lists one record per CDR3 protein. The table has around 240,000 distinct CDR3 sequences, 15% to 20% seen once; the top ten hold 14%. This clonotype was recorded at least ten times. Antigen unknown. Sample time point: newly diagnosed GD, antithyroid drugs for less than 3 months. After RNA was extracted from PBMCs, the TCR library was made from it. The guidelines of the American Thyroid Association were the basis for diagnosing Graves' disease. Patients of an endocrinology department in Xi'an, China, were included. These same data were also listed under a study on T cells in Graves' hyperthyroidism and ophthalmopathy.

The clonotype was recovered from a woman aged 25 to 45 with Graves disease. The material sequenced was peripheral blood mononuclear cells (PBMCs), taken at new diagnosis, from a patient treated with antithyroid drugs. V gene TRBV5-4 combines with J gene TRBJ2-7, with D possibly matching TRBD2 (5 bases). The CDR3 is CASSRADGTYEQYF. In DNA, the CDR3 is TGTGCCAGCAGCCGAGCGGACGGAACCTACGAGCAGTACTTC. Complete variable domain (other parts from reference TRBV5-4 and TRBJ2-7): ETGVTQSPTHLIKTRGQQVTLRCSSQSGHNTVSWYQQALGQGPQFIFQYYREEENGRGNFPPRFSGLQFPNYSSELNVNALELDDSALYLCASSRADGTYEQYFGPGTRLTVT.